Following are 4 T cell receptor beta chains from one sample sequenced in a study of neurological immune-mediated disorders. Indicated time point: longitudinal time-point 2. From the 5' RACE reads, TCRdb called clonotypes with MiXCR, one entry per CDR3 protein. Of roughly 98,000 distinct CDR3 sequences in the sample, 13% were seen once. Material for sequencing was PBMCs. The receptors were gathered from a female donor with HTLV-1-associated myelopathy (HAM/TSP).

In this sample, this clonotype turned up many times. This chain joins TRBV5-5 and TRBJ2-1; 12 bases map to TRBD2. After removal of 1 base from V and 0 bases from J, the junction contained 8 bases not matched to a gene. CDR1 is SGHKS and CDR2 is YYEKEE in the germline V gene (reference sequence). There are 19 residues in the CDR3. The CDR3 region has the DNA TGTGCCAGCAGCTTGAGACTAGCGGGGGTTCAGAGCTCCTACAATGAGCAGTTCTTC. This encodes CASSLRLAGVQSSYNEQFF.

This clonotype came up many times. This chain uses TRBV6-1 with TRBJ2-1; D is possibly TRBD1 (6 bases). The germline CDR1 and CDR2 sequences are MNHNS and SASEGT. This CDR3 contains 16 residues. Trimming removed 6 bases from V and 2 bases from J, with 17 bases in between. Here the CDR3 DNA reads TGTGCCAGCAGGGAGCATGGGACATTTGCCTACAATGAGCAGTTCTTC. It yields the protein CASREHGTFAYNEQFF.

The sample holds many counts of this clonotype. The J gene is TRBJ1-1, the V gene TRBV11-2; no reliable D call. Per germline, CDR1 SGHAT and CDR2 FQNNGV. The V gene lost 0 bases and the J gene lost 8 bases, with 10 bases spanning the gap. The CDR3 loop spans 13 amino acids. The CDR3 nucleotides are TGTGCCAGCAGCTTAGATATTCGAGGGGAAGCTTTCTTT. Translation gives CASSLDIRGEAFF. Full variable domain (rest looked up from reference TRBV11-2 and TRBJ1-1): EAGVAQSPRYKIIEKRQSVAFWCNPISGHATLYWYQQILGQGPKLLIQFQNNGVVDDSQLPKDRFSAERLKGVDSTLKIQPAKLEDSAVYLCASSLDIRGEAFFGQGTRLTVV.

This clonotype was seen ten or more times. The gene calls are TRBV19 and TRBJ2-2; possible D gene TRBD1, 5 bases. Deletions cut 7 bases from V and 1 base from J, with 16 bases between. Germline CDR1 and CDR2: LNHDA and SQIVND (reference sequence). The CDR3 length is 16 residues. CDR3 sequence (DNA): TGTGCCAGTACCCCCCGGGCAGGGCTGAACACCGGGGAGCTGTTTTTT. Its protein is CASTPRAGLNTGELFF. The variable domain in full, completed from reference TRBV19 and TRBJ2-2, reads DGGITQSPKYLFRKEGQNVTLSCEQNLNHDAMYWYRQDPGQGLRLIYYSQIVNDFQKGDIAEGYSVSREKKESFPLTVTSAQKNPTAFYLCASTPRAGLNTGELFFGEGSRLTVL.